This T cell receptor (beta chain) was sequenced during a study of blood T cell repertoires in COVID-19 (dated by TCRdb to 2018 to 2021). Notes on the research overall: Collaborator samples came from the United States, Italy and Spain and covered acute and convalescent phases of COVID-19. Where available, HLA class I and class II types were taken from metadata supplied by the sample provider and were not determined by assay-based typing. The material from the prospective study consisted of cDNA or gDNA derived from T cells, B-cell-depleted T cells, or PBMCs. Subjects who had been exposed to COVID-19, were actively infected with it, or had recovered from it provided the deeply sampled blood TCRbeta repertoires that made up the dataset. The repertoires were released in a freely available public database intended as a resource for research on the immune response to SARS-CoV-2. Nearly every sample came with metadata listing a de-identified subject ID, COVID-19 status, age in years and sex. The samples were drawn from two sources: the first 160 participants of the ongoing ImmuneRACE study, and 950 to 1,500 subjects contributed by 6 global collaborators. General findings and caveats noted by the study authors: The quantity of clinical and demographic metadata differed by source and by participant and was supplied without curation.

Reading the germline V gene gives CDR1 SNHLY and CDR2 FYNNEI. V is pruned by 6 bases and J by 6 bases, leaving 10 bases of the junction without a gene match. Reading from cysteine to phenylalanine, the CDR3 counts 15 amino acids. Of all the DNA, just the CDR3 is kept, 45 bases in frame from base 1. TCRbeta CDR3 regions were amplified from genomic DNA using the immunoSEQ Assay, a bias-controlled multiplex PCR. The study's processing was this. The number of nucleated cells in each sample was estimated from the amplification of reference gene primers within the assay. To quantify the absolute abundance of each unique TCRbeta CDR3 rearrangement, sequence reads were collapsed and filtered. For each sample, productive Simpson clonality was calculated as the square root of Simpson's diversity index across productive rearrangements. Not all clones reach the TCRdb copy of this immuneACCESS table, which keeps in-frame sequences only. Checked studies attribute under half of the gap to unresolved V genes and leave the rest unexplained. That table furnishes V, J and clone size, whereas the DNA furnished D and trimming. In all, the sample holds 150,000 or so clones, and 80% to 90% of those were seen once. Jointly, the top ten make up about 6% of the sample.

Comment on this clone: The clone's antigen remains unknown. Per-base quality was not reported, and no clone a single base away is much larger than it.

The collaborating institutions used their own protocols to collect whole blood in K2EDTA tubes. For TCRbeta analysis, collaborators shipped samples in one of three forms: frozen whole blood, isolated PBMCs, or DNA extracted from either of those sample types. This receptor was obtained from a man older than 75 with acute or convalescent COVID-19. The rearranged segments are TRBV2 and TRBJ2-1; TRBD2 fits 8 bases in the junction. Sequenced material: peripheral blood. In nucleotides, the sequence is TGTGCCAGCAGCTTAGCGGGGAAGTCGGGCAATGAGCAGTTCTTC. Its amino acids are CASSLAGKSGNEQFF.